This T cell receptor (beta chain) was captured by sequencing in a study of cytomegalovirus exposure and HLA in healthy donors. Findings of the study overall: Whilst most TCR sequences proved rare, a subset of public TCRs occurred across many donors. CMV antigen specificity of three CMV-associated chains was confirmed in vitro.

CDR1 ENHRY and CDR2 SYGVKD come from the germline V gene. This CDR3 spans 14 amino acids. Trimming took 3 bases from V and 2 from J, leaving 10 bases between them. With 60 Vbeta and 13 Jbeta primers, the PCR was carried out. Authors' methods: Later reanalysis found around 80 million unique TCR beta chains, around 10 million of them shared. Repertoires were generated with immunoSEQ multiplex PCR, while TCRdb's copy carries only in-frame clones and drops some. The V and J calls and clone size were taken over from that table, and D and trimming were inferred from the DNA. Of under 200,000 clones listed, roughly three quarters are singletons. This clone occurred a few times. The target antigen is unknown.

The sequence was obtained from a male donor in good health and CMV-seropositive. The chain uses TRBV10-3 and TRBJ1-2, with D maybe TRBD1 (6 bases). Sequenced material: PBMCs. The CDR3 DNA reads TGTGCCATCAGTGACGGAGGACAGAACTATGGCTACACCTTC. This sequence encodes CAISDGGQNYGYTF.